This TCR beta chain was documented in a study of blood T cell repertoires in COVID-19. Study-level background: Samples of COVID-19 (acute and convalescent) were obtained from the United States, Italy and Spain.

The J segment lost 2 bases and the V segment lost 4 bases, leaving 7 bases of the junction unmatched. The CDR3 has 16 amino acids. Germline V gene data show CDR1 as SGHDT and CDR2 as YYEEEE. Original handling: Estimation of nucleated cell counts was performed using reference gene primer amplification. Using immunoSEQ multiplex PCR, the repertoire was profiled, and TCRdb retains in-frame clones only, with some absent. V, J and clone size derive from that table, while D and trimming were established from the DNA sequence. This sample has fewer than 300,000 clones, with approximately 91% found just once.

This TCR was sampled from a woman aged 30 to 39 with acute or convalescent COVID-19. What was sequenced was peripheral blood. J is TRBJ1-3 and V is TRBV5-6, with 9 bases identical to TRBD1. The CDR3 loop is CASSRGQGTTGNTIYF. DNA of the CDR3: TGTGCCAGCAGCCGGGGACAGGGTACTACTGGAAACACCATATATTTT.